This TCR beta chain was found in a study of shared clonotypes between healthy human individuals. Overall study context: Donors were two women and three men aged 18 to 49. Study-level points and caveats: The study sampled only blood, and tissue repertoires likely differ.

Germline V gene data show CDR1 as SGHNT and CDR2 as YYREEE (reference sequence). The V and J ends lost 4 bases and 4 bases, in that order; junction bases with no gene match: 4. The CDR3 is made up of 13 amino acids. A deep-level run was used for the assay. Using immunoSEQ multiplex PCR, the repertoire was profiled, and TCRdb retains in-frame clones only, with some absent. The repertoire holds fewer than 500,000 clones, roughly 79% seen once, with around 12% in the top ten. On this clone itself: Its matching antigen is unknown.

The receptor comes from a woman in her thirties or forties in good health. Some clones in this sample may be carry-over from other donors' samples. The chain combines TRBV5-4 with TRBJ1-2, with 7 bases lining up with TRBD1. The specimen sequenced was PBMCs. The CDR3 spells CASSAGTVYGYTF. In DNA form, the CDR3 reads TGTGCCAGCAGCGCCGGGACAGTCTATGGCTACACCTTC.